This is a list of T cell receptor beta chains from one sample in a study of blood T cell repertoires in COVID-19. Sequencing used immunoSEQ multiplex PCR; TCRdb keeps in-frame clones, though not all of them. The table has around 250,000 clones, roughly nine tenths seen once. The sample consisted of PBMCs or T cells enriched from blood (not recorded which). Receptor source: a human donor in a cohort exposed to, infected with or recovered from COVID-19 (not recorded which). The donor label of this sample is uncertain. CDR3s include the opening cysteine and the closing phenylalanine or tryptophan. Fields, in order: J gene, D gene, V gene, CDR3 DNA, CDR3 protein. The D gene is left open where the match is weak.

j_call: TRBJ1-3
d_call: -
v_call: TRBV12-3/TRBV12-4
cdr3_nt: TGTGCCAGCACCCAGTCCACCGGAAACACCATATATTTT
cdr3_aa: CASTQSTGNTIYF

j_call: TRBJ1-5
d_call: TRBD1
v_call: TRBV19
cdr3_nt: TGTGCCAGTAGTATAGGGGACAGGGGATTAGGCAATCAGCCCCAGCATTTT
cdr3_aa: CASSIGDRGLGNQPQHF

j_call: TRBJ2-1
d_call: -
v_call: TRBV21-1
cdr3_nt: TGTGCCAGCCCCAGACAGGGTGAGCAGTTCTTC
cdr3_aa: CASPRQGEQFF

j_call: TRBJ2-2
d_call: -
v_call: TRBV9
cdr3_nt: TGTGCCAGCAGCAACTCAGGCACCGGGGAGCTGTTTTTT
cdr3_aa: CASSNSGTGELFF

j_call: TRBJ2-3
d_call: -
v_call: TRBV2
cdr3_nt: TGTGCCAGCACCCCAGGGACTCCTTTTGGGGAACCAGATACGCAGTATTTT
cdr3_aa: CASTPGTPFGEPDTQYF

j_call: TRBJ1-1
d_call: -
v_call: TRBV11-2
cdr3_nt: TGTGCCAGCAGCCCGAAGGGGAGGTGGGGGATGAACACTGAAGCTTTCTTT
cdr3_aa: CASSPKGRWGMNTEAFF

j_call: TRBJ2-2
d_call: TRBD2
v_call: TRBV10-2
cdr3_nt: TGCGCCTTACTGACTAGCGGGGGCTCTCTCACCGGGGAGCTGTTTTTT
cdr3_aa: CALLTSGGSLTGELFF

j_call: TRBJ1-2
d_call: -
v_call: TRBV6-4
cdr3_nt: TGTGCCAGCAGTGAATCGGGACAAACTCGGCTTGGCTACACCTTC
cdr3_aa: CASSESGQTRLGYTF

j_call: TRBJ1-1
d_call: -
v_call: TRBV12-3/TRBV12-4
cdr3_nt: TGTGCCAGCAGTTCCCGGGGGGCTACTGAAGCTTTCTTT
cdr3_aa: CASSSRGATEAFF

j_call: TRBJ2-7
d_call: -
v_call: TRBV18
cdr3_nt: TGTGCCAGCTCACTCCAGAGGGACGAGCAGTACTTC
cdr3_aa: CASSLQRDEQYF

j_call: TRBJ1-5
d_call: -
v_call: TRBV4-3
cdr3_nt: TGCGCCAGCAGCCAAGACAGGTATAGCAATCAGCCCCAGCATTTT
cdr3_aa: CASSQDRYSNQPQHF

j_call: TRBJ2-5
d_call: -
v_call: TRBV6-1
cdr3_nt: TGTGCCAGCAGGTTTAGGGGGAGACCACAAGAGACCCAGTACTTC
cdr3_aa: CASRFRGRPQETQYF

j_call: TRBJ2-7
d_call: -
v_call: TRBV19
cdr3_nt: TGTGCCAGTAGTAAACAGGGCAGCTCCTACGAGCAGTACTTC
cdr3_aa: CASSKQGSSYEQYF

j_call: TRBJ1-5
d_call: -
v_call: TRBV29-1
cdr3_nt: TGCAGCGTTATGTTCCCTGGCAGCAATCAGCCCCAGCATTTT
cdr3_aa: CSVMFPGSNQPQHF

j_call: TRBJ1-1
d_call: -
v_call: TRBV29-1
cdr3_nt: TGCAGCGGAAGACAGTGGGGCACTGAAGCTTTCTTT
cdr3_aa: CSGRQWGTEAFF

j_call: TRBJ2-2
d_call: TRBD1
v_call: TRBV7-3
cdr3_nt: TGTGCCAGCAGCCAGCAGGGGGTCCCGAACACCGGGGAGCTGTTTTTT
cdr3_aa: CASSQQGVPNTGELFF

j_call: TRBJ2-7
d_call: TRBD2
v_call: TRBV19
cdr3_nt: TGTGCCAGTAGTATGGGAGGGAGCTCCTACGAGCAGTACTTC
cdr3_aa: CASSMGGSSYEQYF

j_call: TRBJ2-3
d_call: -
v_call: TRBV7-2
cdr3_nt: TGTGCCAGCAGCTTAGTCGTCAGGGCTCGGGATACGCAGTATTTT
cdr3_aa: CASSLVVRARDTQYF

j_call: TRBJ2-3
d_call: -
v_call: TRBV19
cdr3_nt: TGTGCCAGTAGTTCCCAGGGGACAGATACGCAGTATTTT
cdr3_aa: CASSSQGTDTQYF

j_call: TRBJ1-5
d_call: -
v_call: TRBV15
cdr3_nt: TGTGCCACCAGCAGAGATAAGGGAGTCTGGCAGCCCCAGCATTTT
cdr3_aa: CATSRDKGVWQPQHF

j_call: TRBJ1-1
d_call: -
v_call: TRBV7-9
cdr3_nt: TGTGCCAGCAGCTTAAAGGGTTCGGGCGGGGGCTCTGAAGCTTTCTTT
cdr3_aa: CASSLKGSGGGSEAFF

j_call: TRBJ2-2
d_call: -
v_call: TRBV7-9
cdr3_nt: TGTGCCAGCAGCTTGGGTGAGGCTGGGGAGCTGTTTTTT
cdr3_aa: CASSLGEAGELFF

j_call: TRBJ1-2
d_call: -
v_call: TRBV2
cdr3_nt: TGTGCCAGCGTGCGGGCAGAGGCCTATGGCTACACCTTC
cdr3_aa: CASVRAEAYGYTF

j_call: TRBJ2-5
d_call: TRBD1
v_call: TRBV18
cdr3_nt: TGTGCCAGCTCACCGTTCCGGGACAGTCAAGAGACCCAGTACTTC
cdr3_aa: CASSPFRDSQETQYF

j_call: TRBJ2-5
d_call: -
v_call: TRBV25-1
cdr3_nt: TGTGCCAGCAGTGCGGTAGGGGGCCAAGAGACCCAGTACTTC
cdr3_aa: CASSAVGGQETQYF

j_call: TRBJ1-2
d_call: TRBD1
v_call: TRBV3-1/TRBV3-2
cdr3_nt: TGTGCCAGCAGCACGGACAGGGGGCATCGCTACACCTTC
cdr3_aa: CASSTDRGHRYTF

j_call: TRBJ2-2
d_call: TRBD1
v_call: TRBV18
cdr3_nt: TGTGCCAGCTGGGGACAGGGGCGTACCGGGGAGCTGTTTTTT
cdr3_aa: CASWGQGRTGELFF

j_call: TRBJ1-4
d_call: -
v_call: TRBV2
cdr3_nt: TGTGCCAGCAAAGGACAGTCAACTAATGAAAAACTGTTTTTT
cdr3_aa: CASKGQSTNEKLFF